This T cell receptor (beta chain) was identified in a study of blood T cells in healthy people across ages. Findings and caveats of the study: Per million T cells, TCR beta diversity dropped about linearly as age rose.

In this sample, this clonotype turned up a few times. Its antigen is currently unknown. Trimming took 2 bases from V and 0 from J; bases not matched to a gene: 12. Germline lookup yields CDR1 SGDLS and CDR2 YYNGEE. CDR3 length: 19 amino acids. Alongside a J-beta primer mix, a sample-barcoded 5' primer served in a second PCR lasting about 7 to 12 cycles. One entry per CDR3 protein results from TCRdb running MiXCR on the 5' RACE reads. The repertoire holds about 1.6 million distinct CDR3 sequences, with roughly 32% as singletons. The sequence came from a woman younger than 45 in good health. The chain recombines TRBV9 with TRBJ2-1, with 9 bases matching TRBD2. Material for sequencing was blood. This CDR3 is CASSVGGLAPRNSYNEQFF. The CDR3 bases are TGTGCCAGCAGCGTGGGAGGACTAGCGCCTCGAAACTCCTACAATGAGCAGTTCTTC.